Shown below are 5 T cell receptor beta chains from a single sample sequenced in a study of OX40 agonist ivuxolimab in advanced cancers. Libraries were prepared by immunoSEQ multiplex PCR; TCRdb keeps only in-frame clonotypes and omits some of them. The sample consists of 50,000 to 85,000 clones, roughly nine tenths of them appearing once. Specimen: CD4+ or CD8+ T cells sorted from blood, collected in a trial of the OX40 agonist ivuxolimab. The receptor set was obtained from an adult with an advanced solid tumor such as melanoma, head and neck, liver or kidney cancer.

The V and J genes are TRBV7-6 and TRBJ2-5; D remains ambiguous. The CDR3 consists of 14 residues. V was shortened by 1 base and J by 1 base, with 7 bases between the two germline ends. CDR1 SGHVS and CDR2 FNYEAQ come from the germline V gene. The CDR3 nucleotides are TGTGCCAGCAGCTTAGATCCGACCCAAGAGACCCAGTACTTC. Protein sequence: CASSLDPTQETQYF.

This clone was counted a few times. The V and J genes are TRBV30 and TRBJ1-5; the match to TRBD1 covers 11 bases. The CDR3 extends over 14 amino acids. V lost 5 bases to trimming and J lost 6 bases; unmatched junction nucleotides: 6. Looked up from germline, CDR1 is GTSNPN and CDR2 is SVGIG (reference sequence). CDR3 residues: CAWGSGTGGQPQHF. The DNA for the CDR3 is TGTGCCTGGGGTTCCGGGACAGGGGGTCAGCCCCAGCATTTT. The whole variable domain, remainder taken from reference TRBV30 and TRBJ1-5, is SQTIHQWPATLVQPVGSPLSLECTVEGTSNPNLYWYRQAAGRGLQLLFYSVGIGQISSEVPQNLSASRPQDRQFILSSKKLLLSDSGFYLCAWGSGTGGQPQHFGDGTRLSIL.

This sequence joins TRBV28 and TRBJ2-1, with 9 bases that match TRBD1. Germline trimming cut 6 bases from V and 12 bases from J; bases unmatched to any gene: 9. The germline V gene encodes CDR1 MDHEN and CDR2 SYDVKM. This CDR3 is 13 amino acids long. The chain's CDR3 is CASRHGQGFGQFF. As DNA, the CDR3 is TGTGCCAGCAGACACGGACAGGGGTTTGGGCAGTTCTTC.

The chain employs TRBV10-3 and TRBJ1-1; no clear D gene. Germline lookup yields CDR1 ENHRY and CDR2 SYGVKD. Deletions cut 0 bases from V and 7 bases from J, with 12 bases between. The length of the CDR3 is 14 residues. CDR3 loop: CAISESAGLGEAFF. In DNA form, the CDR3 reads TGTGCCATCAGTGAGTCGGCGGGGTTGGGTGAAGCTTTCTTT.

The chain joins TRBV10-3 to TRBJ2-4; D is unclear. Trimming shortened V by 3 bases and J by 8 bases, and 11 bases separated the two germline ends. The CDR3 length is 13 residues. Per the germline V gene, CDR1 is ENHRY and CDR2 is SYGVKD. CDR3 loop: CAISDRHGDIQYF. CDR3 coding DNA: TGTGCCATCAGTGATAGACATGGGGACATTCAGTACTTC.